This TCR beta chain was observed in a study of cytomegalovirus exposure and HLA in healthy donors. In its sample, this clone was seen once. The PCR employed 60 Vbeta primers together with 13 Jbeta primers. Using immunoSEQ multiplex PCR, the repertoire was profiled, and TCRdb retains in-frame clones only, with some absent. The sample includes roughly 110,000 clones, about 74% seen only once; the top ten take less than 3.5%. The V end lost 2 bases, the J end lost 5 bases, and 19 bases lay between the germline ends. CDR1 SGDLS and CDR2 YYNGEE come from the germline V gene. CDR3 length equals 16 residues.

The source is a female donor in good health and CMV-seronegative. The chain combines TRBV9 with TRBJ1-2; D not resolved. The sequencing input was PBMCs. CDR3: CASSVDFGSGRYGYTF. DNA for the CDR3: TGTGCCAGCAGCGTTGACTTCGGATCGGGAAGATATGGCTACACCTTC.